The T cell receptor (beta chain) under discussion was sequenced for a study of T cells in Graves' hyperthyroidism and ophthalmopathy. Study-wide results and caveats: Ophthalmopathy, as predicted by the model, came a median about seven months after the prediction.

As for this clonotype: The antigen is unknown.

On the basis of clinical symptoms, serum thyroxine and TRAb, thyroid ultrasound and orbital computed tomography, diagnoses were made. Fresh peripheral blood, around 9.3 ml, was the source of the PBMCs. The length of the CDR3 is 16 residues. The germline V gene has CDR1 MNHNS and CDR2 SASEGT. The V end was cut by 5 bases, the J end by 0 bases, with 13 bases between. Researchers amplified the TCR beta CDR3 regions from RNA transcripts. With the HTBI primer set, the TCR CDR3 went through a first round of RT-PCR. TCRdb re-analysed the multiplex PCR reads in MiXCR, keeping a single row per CDR3 protein. The sample includes 700,000 to 950,000 distinct CDR3 sequences, around a third of them seen just once.

The origin of this receptor is a woman in her thirties or forties with Graves' hyperthyroidism. Material: blood. V and J are TRBV6-1 and TRBJ2-2, with D perhaps given as TRBD1 or TRBD2 (5 bases each). Here the CDR3 DNA reads TGTGCCAGCAGTAGGGGACCCCTAGCGAACACCGGGGAGCTGTTTTTT. It translates to CASSRGPLANTGELFF.